What follows is one TCR beta chain and its context. Its antigen is not known. The source of the sample is a study of blood T cells in healthy people across ages. The germline CDR1 and CDR2 sequences are MNHEY and SMNVEV (reference sequence). Trimming took 7 bases from V and 5 from J, leaving 20 bases between them. The CDR3 has 16 residues. The study, taken as a whole, reports: Diversity of TCR beta correlated strongly with naive T cell percentage. More naive CD4+ cells and higher diversity marked long-lived donors relative to aged donors.

Isolation per sample recovered at least 7 million PBMCs. Through a sample-barcoded 5' primer and a J-beta primer mix, a second PCR was run for roughly 6 to 11 cycles. TCRdb processed the 5' RACE reads anew with MiXCR; each CDR3 protein has one entry. The sample contains 1,500,000 or so distinct CDR3 sequences, approximately 60% of which appear only once. The sequenced sample was blood. This TCR was sampled from a man in his late teens or twenties in good health. This sequence joins TRBV27 and TRBJ2-2, with D perhaps TRBD1 (6 bases). Written as DNA, the CDR3 is TGTGCCAGCAAAACAGGAGGCAGGGGTAGGACCGGGGAGCTGTTTTTT. It specifies CASKTGGRGRTGELFF.